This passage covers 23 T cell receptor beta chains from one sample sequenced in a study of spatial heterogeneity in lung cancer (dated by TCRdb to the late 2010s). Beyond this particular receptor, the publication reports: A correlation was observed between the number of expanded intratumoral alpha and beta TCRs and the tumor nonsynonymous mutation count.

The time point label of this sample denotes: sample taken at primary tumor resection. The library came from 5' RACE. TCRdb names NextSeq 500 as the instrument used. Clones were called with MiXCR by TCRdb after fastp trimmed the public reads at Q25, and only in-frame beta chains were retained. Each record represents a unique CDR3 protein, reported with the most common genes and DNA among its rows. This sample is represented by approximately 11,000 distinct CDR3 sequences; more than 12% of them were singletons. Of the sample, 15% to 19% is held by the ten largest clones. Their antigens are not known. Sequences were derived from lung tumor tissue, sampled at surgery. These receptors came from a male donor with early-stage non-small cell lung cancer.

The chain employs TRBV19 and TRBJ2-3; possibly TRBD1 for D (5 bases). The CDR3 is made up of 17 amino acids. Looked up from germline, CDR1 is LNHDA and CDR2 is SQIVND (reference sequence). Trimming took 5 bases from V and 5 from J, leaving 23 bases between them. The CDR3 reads CASSPHRSRNRVDTQYF. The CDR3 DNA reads TGTGCCAGTAGTCCCCACAGGAGCAGGAACCGCGTAGATACGCAGTATTTT.

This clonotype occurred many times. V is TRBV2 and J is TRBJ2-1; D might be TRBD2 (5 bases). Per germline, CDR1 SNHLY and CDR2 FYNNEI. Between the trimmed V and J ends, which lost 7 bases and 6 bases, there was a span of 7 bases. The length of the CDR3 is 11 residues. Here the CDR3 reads CASTLVNEQFF. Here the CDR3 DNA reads TGTGCCAGCACACTAGTCAATGAGCAGTTCTTC. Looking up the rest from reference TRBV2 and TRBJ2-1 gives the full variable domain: EPEVTQTPSHQVTQMGQEVILRCVPISNHLYFYWYRQILGQKVEFLVSFYNNEISEKSEIFDDQFSVERPDGSNFTLKIRSTKLEDSAMYFCASTLVNEQFFGPGTRLTVL.

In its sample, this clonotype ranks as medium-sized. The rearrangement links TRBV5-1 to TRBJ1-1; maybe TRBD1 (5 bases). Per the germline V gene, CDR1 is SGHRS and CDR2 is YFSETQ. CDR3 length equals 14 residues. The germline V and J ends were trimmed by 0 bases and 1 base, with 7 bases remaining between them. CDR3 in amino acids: CASSLGGANTEAFF. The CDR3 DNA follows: TGCGCCAGCAGCTTGGGGGGCGCGAACACTGAAGCTTTCTTT. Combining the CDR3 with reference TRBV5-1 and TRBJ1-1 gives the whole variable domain KAGVTQTPRYLIKTRGQQVTLSCSPISGHRSVSWYQQTPGQGLQFLFEYFSETQRNKGNFPGRFSGRQFSNSRSEMNVSTLELGDSALYLCASSLGGANTEAFFGQGTRLTVV.

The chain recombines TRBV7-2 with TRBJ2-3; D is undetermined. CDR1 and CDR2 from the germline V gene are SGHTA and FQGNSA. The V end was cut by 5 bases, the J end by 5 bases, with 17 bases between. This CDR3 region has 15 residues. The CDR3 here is CASSRSGLGIDTQYF. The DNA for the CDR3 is TGTGCCAGCAGCCGGAGTGGGCTAGGCATAGATACGCAGTATTTT.

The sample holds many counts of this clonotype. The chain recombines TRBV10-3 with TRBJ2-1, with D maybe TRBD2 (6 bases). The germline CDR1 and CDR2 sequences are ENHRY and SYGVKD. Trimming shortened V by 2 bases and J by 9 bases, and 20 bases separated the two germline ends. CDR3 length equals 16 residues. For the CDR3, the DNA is TGTGCCATCAGTGAGCGGGCGTCTAGCGTAAGTGGTGAGCAGTTCTTC. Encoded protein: CAISERASSVSGEQFF.

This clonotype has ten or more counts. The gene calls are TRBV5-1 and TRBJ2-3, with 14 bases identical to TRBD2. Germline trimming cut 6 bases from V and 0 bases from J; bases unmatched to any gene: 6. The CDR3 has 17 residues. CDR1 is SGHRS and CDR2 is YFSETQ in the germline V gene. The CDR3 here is CASKLWTSGGSTDTQYF. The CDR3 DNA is TGCGCCAGCAAACTCTGGACTAGCGGGGGGAGCACAGATACGCAGTATTTT.

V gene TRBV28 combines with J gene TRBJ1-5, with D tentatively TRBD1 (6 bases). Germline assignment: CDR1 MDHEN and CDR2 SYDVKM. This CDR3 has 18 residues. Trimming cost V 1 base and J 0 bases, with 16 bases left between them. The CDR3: CASSLFGRGFYSNQPQHF. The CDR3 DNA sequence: TGTGCCAGCAGTTTATTTGGCAGGGGCTTCTATAGCAATCAGCCCCAGCATTTT.

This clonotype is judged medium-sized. Here the CDR3 reads CASSLARNPLYNEQFF. CDR3 nucleotide sequence: TGCGCCAGCAGCTTGGCCAGGAACCCCCTCTACAATGAGCAGTTCTTC. The V call is TRBV5-1, the J call TRBJ2-1; no clear D gene. The V and J ends lost 0 bases and 3 bases respectively, with 13 bases between them. From germline, CDR1 is SGHRS and CDR2 YFSETQ. This CDR3 comprises 16 residues.

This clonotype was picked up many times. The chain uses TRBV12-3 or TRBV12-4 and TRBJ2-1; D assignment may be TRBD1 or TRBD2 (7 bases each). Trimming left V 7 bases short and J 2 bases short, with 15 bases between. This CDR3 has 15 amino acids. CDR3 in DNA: TGTGCCAGCACTACAGGGGCGGGGGCCTACAATGAGCAGTTCTTC. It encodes CASTTGAGAYNEQFF.

Written as DNA, the CDR3 is TGTGCCAGCGGGGAGCGAGCCCCCTACGAGCAGTACTTC. Translation gives CASGERAPYEQYF. The chain joins TRBV6-6 to TRBJ2-7; a weak D match, TRBD2 (5 bases). This CDR3 region has 13 residues. Trimming took 8 bases from V and 2 from J, leaving 13 bases between them. Germline V gene sequence: CDR1 MNHNY, CDR2 SVGAGI (reference sequence).

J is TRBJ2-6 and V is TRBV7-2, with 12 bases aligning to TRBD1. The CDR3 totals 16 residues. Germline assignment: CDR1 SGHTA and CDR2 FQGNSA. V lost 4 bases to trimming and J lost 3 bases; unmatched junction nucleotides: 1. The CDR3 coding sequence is TGTGCCAGCAGCTGGGACAGGGGGCTTGGGGCCAACGTCCTGACTTTC. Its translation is CASSWDRGLGANVLTF.

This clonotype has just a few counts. CDR3 coding DNA: TGTGCCAGCAGGGGGGGACCAAGCTCCTACGAGCAGTACTTC. Amino acids: CASRGGPSSYEQYF. The chain is built from TRBV7-2 and TRBJ2-7, with D perhaps matching TRBD2 (6 bases). V lost 6 bases and J lost 0, with 12 bases in between. Germline V lookup: CDR1 SGHTA, CDR2 FQGNSA. The CDR3 sequence is 14 residues long.

The CDR3 sequence is CASSLRGGRNTEAFF. The DNA for the CDR3 is TGTGCCAGCAGCTTAAGGGGGGGACGGAACACTGAAGCTTTCTTT. V gene TRBV7-2 combines with J gene TRBJ1-1, with D perhaps matching TRBD1 (6 bases). The ends were cut back, 2 bases at V and 1 base at J, with 11 bases in the middle. Germline CDR1 reads SGHTA; CDR2 reads FQGNSA. This CDR3 is built from 15 residues.

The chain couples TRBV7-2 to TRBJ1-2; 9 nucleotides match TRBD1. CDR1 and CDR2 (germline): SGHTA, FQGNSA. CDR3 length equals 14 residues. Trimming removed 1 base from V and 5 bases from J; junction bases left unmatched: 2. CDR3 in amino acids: CASSLVDRGYGYTF. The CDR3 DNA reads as TGTGCCAGCAGCTTAGTGGACAGGGGTTATGGCTACACCTTC.

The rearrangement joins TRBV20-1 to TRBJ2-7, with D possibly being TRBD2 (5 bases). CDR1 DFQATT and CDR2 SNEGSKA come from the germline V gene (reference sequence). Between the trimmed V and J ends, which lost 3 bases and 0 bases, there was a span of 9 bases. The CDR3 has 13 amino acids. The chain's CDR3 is CSARVSASYEQYF. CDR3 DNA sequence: TGCAGTGCTAGGGTTAGCGCCTCCTACGAGCAGTACTTC.

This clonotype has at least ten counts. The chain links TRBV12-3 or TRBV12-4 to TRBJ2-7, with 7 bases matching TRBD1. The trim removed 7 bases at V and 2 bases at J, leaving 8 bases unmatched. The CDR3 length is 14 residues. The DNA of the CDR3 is TGTGCCAGCACCCGCACAGGGGACGCCTACGAGCAGTACTTC. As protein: CASTRTGDAYEQYF.

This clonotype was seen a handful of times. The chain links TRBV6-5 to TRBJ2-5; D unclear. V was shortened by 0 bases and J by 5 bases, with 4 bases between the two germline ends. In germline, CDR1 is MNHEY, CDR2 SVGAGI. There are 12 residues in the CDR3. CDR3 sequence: CASSYSGETQYF. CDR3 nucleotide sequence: TGTGCCAGCAGTTACTCAGGCGAGACCCAGTACTTC.

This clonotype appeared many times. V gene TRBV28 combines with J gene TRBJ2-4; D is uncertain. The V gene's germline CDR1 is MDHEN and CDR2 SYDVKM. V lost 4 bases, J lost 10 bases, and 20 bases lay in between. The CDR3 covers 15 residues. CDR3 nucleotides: TGTGCCAGCAGTTGGAGTAACCCGGCCCTTCGAATTCAGTACTTC. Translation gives CASSWSNPALRIQYF.

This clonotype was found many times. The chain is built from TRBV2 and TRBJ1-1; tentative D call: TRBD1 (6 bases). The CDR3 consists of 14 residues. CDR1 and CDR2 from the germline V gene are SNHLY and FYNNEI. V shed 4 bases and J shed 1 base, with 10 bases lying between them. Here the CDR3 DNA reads TGTGCCAGCAGTGGGCAGGGGAGGAACACTGAAGCTTTCTTT. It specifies CASSGQGRNTEAFF.

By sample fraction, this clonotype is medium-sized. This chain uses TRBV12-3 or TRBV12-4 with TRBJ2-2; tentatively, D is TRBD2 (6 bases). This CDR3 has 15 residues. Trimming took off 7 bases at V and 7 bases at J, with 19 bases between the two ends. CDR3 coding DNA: TGTGCCAGCACCCCCCAGGAGGTCGGGGGCGGGGAGCTGTTTTTT. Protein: CASTPQEVGGGELFF.

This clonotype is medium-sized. The CDR3 sequence: CASSFRGREGQPQHF. Written as DNA, the CDR3 is TGTGCCAGCAGCTTTAGAGGGCGCGAGGGTCAGCCCCAGCATTTT. The genes are TRBV5-6 and TRBJ1-5, with D unclear. The CDR3 totals 15 residues. Per the germline V gene, CDR1 is SGHDT and CDR2 is YYEEEE. V lost 2 bases to trimming and J lost 6 bases, with 15 bases between them.

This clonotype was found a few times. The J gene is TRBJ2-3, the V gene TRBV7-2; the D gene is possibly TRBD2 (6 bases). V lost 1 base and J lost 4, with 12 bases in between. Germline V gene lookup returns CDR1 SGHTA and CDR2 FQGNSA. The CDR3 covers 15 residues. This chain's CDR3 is CASSLEAGPADTQYF. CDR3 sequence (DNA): TGTGCCAGCAGCTTAGAGGCGGGGCCCGCAGATACGCAGTATTTT.

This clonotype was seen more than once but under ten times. Here the CDR3 DNA reads TGCGCCAGCAGTGAGTCGACTCGGCGGGGGACCTACGAGCAGTACTTC. Translation: CASSESTRRGTYEQYF. The chain joins TRBV10-1 to TRBJ2-7; TRBD2 matches 7 bases. Per the germline V gene, CDR1 is WNHNN and CDR2 is SYGVQD (reference sequence). This CDR3 spans 16 amino acids. Germline trimming cut 0 bases from V and 2 bases from J; bases unmatched to any gene: 7.